These T cell receptor beta chains were read from a single sample in a study of vaccination and CD4 T cells after COVID-19. MiXCR, run by TCRdb on the PCR reads, gives a single entry per CDR3 protein. In the table there are 20,000 to 30,000 distinct CDR3 sequences, over 30% of which are singletons. The antigens for these receptors are not known. The sample here was CD4+ T cells from blood, cultured in vitro, taken about 7 months after SARS-CoV-2 vaccination. These receptors originate from a human donor who had recovered from COVID-19. Both conserved end residues are part of each CDR3. Fields, in order: CDR3 protein, CDR3 DNA, J gene, D gene, V gene, clone size. The D gene is left open where the match is weak. Size is stated for part of the rows, as once, few or many counts, or as a class when the clone is expanded.

CASSPGSRSYNEQFF TGTGCCAGCTCTCCGGGGAGTAGATCCTACAATGAGCAGTTCTTC TRBJ2-1 . TRBV18 .
CASSFINTGELFF TGTGCCAGCAGCTTTATCAACACCGGGGAGCTGTTTTTT TRBJ2-2 . TRBV7-3 .
CVSSPRAVENQPQHF TGTGTCAGCAGCCCCCGGGCTGTGGAGAATCAGCCCCAGCATTTT TRBJ1-5 . TRBV7-8 .
CSVGGRLADTEAFF TGCAGCGTTGGGGGCAGGCTAGCAGACACTGAAGCTTTCTTT TRBJ1-1 . TRBV29-1 few
CASSLARYEQYF TGTGCCAGCAGCTTAGCGCGTTACGAGCAGTACTTC TRBJ2-7 . TRBV7-2 few
CASCSGRAPYEQYF TGTGCCAGCTGTAGCGGGAGGGCCCCCTACGAGCAGTACTTC TRBJ2-7 TRBD2 TRBV25-1 .
CASSPDGRFNQPQHF TGTGCCAGCAGTCCGGACGGGCGATTCAATCAGCCCCAGCATTTT TRBJ1-5 . TRBV6-2/TRBV6-3 few
CSAKRAGIISYNSPLHF TGCAGTGCAAAGCGGGCAGGGATCATCTCCTATAATTCACCCCTCCACTTT TRBJ1-6 . TRBV20-1 few
CASSEAGTYSSYNEQFF TGTGCCAGCAGTGAAGCCGGGACGTACAGCTCCTACAATGAGCAGTTCTTC TRBJ2-1 . TRBV6-1 few
CAGTMGGGGYTF TGTGCCGGCACCATGGGGGGTGGAGGCTACACCTTC TRBJ1-2 . TRBV21-1 .
CASSSSDLKTQYF TGCGCCAGCAGCTCCTCGGACCTAAAGACCCAGTACTTC TRBJ2-5 . TRBV5-1 .
CASSDAGNYGYTF TGTGCCAGCAGCGACGCAGGGAACTATGGCTACACCTTC TRBJ1-2 . TRBV28 .
CSASPGGSEGYTF TGCAGTGCTAGCCCAGGGGGCTCAGAGGGCTACACCTTC TRBJ1-2 TRBD1 TRBV20-1 .
CSASGTSGGQFTYEQYF TGCAGTGCTAGCGGGACTAGCGGGGGACAATTTACCTACGAGCAGTACTTC TRBJ2-7 TRBD2 TRBV20-1 .
CASTLAGSYEQYF TGTGCCAGCACCTTAGCGGGGTCCTACGAGCAGTACTTC TRBJ2-7 TRBD2 TRBV7-9 .
CATSDRTNQPQHF TGTGCCACCAGTGATCGAACCAATCAGCCCCAGCATTTT TRBJ1-5 . TRBV24-1 few
CASSPSPYRTGETEAFF TGTGCCAGCAGTCCCTCCCCGTACCGGACAGGGGAGACTGAAGCTTTCTTT TRBJ1-1 TRBD1 TRBV6-1 few
CASSLLPLLTGDTEAFF TGTGCCAGCTCACTACTTCCACTTTTGACAGGGGACACTGAAGCTTTCTTT TRBJ1-1 TRBD1 TRBV18 .
CASSSATAQYF TGTGCCAGCTCATCCGCGACGGCCCAGTACTTC TRBJ2-5 . TRBV7-9 once
CASSLDRLEGYTF TGTGCCAGCAGCTTAGATCGTTTGGAGGGCTACACCTTC TRBJ1-2 . TRBV11-2 .
CASLPRDSGANVLTF TGTGCCAGTTTACCTAGGGACTCTGGGGCCAACGTCCTGACTTTC TRBJ2-6 . TRBV19 .
CAWTFGLAGGETQYF TGTGCCTGGACATTCGGTCTAGCGGGAGGAGAGACCCAGTACTTC TRBJ2-5 TRBD2 TRBV30 few
CASSQSHLLEQFF TGTGCCAGCAGCCAAAGTCATCTGCTTGAGCAGTTCTTC TRBJ2-1 . TRBV11-3 few
CSASAGGPGTGELFF TGCAGTGCCTCGGCTGGGGGGCCCGGCACCGGGGAGCTGTTTTTT TRBJ2-2 . TRBV20-1 few
CASSLGFLNTDTQYF TGTGCCAGCAGCTTAGGTTTTCTGAACACAGATACGCAGTATTTT TRBJ2-3 . TRBV7-9 few
CASSMRTGDGYTF TGTGCCAGCAGTATGCGGACAGGGGACGGCTACACCTTC TRBJ1-2 TRBD1 TRBV19 .
CASSLMAGRETQYF TGTGCCAGCAGCTTAATGGCAGGGAGGGAGACCCAGTACTTC TRBJ2-5 . TRBV7-9 few
CASSPRAVENQPQHF TGTGCCAGCAGCCCCCGGGCTGTGGAGAATCAGCCCCAGCATTTT TRBJ1-5 . TRBV7-8 .
CASSLAAGELFF TGTGCCAGCAGCTTAGCCGCCGGGGAGCTGTTTTTT TRBJ2-2 . TRBV7-8 few
CSASGDSGRAYEQYF TGCAGTGCTAGTGGGGATAGCGGGAGGGCCTACGAGCAGTACTTC TRBJ2-7 TRBD2 TRBV20-1 .